The 2 T cell receptor beta chains reported below all come from one sample, sequenced in a study of shared clonotypes between healthy human individuals. The protocol was immunoSEQ multiplex PCR, while the TCRdb copy is restricted to in-frame clones and leaves out a portion. The sample consists of about 2.1 million clones, just over 90% of them appearing once. Naive CD8 cells lacked CD45RO and underwent positive selection for CCR7, leaving out terminally differentiated effector memory CD45RA+ cells. Sequencing was done on a sample of naive CD8+ T cells from PBMCs. The receptors were gathered from a man between 18 and 29 years old in good health. Some clones in this sample may be carry-over from other donors' samples.

V usage is TRBV28 and J usage is TRBJ2-7; 9 bases are shared with TRBD1. From germline, CDR1 is MDHEN and CDR2 SYDVKM. The CDR3 runs 15 residues. V dropped 5 bases and J dropped 2; count of bases not matched to a gene: 7. This CDR3 is CASSGGQGQPYEQYF. The CDR3 DNA sequence: TGTGCCAGCAGTGGGGGACAGGGACAGCCCTACGAGCAGTACTTC.

This clone has a single count. The chain recombines TRBV2 with TRBJ2-1, with TRBD1 identical over 9 bases. V shed 3 bases and J 7 bases; nucleotides not matched to a gene: 7. The V gene's germline CDR1 is SNHLY and CDR2 FYNNEI. This CDR3 has 15 amino acids. DNA for the CDR3: TGTGCCAGCAGTGAGAGGGACAGGGCTCGGAATGAGCAGTTCTTC. Translating it yields CASSERDRARNEQFF.